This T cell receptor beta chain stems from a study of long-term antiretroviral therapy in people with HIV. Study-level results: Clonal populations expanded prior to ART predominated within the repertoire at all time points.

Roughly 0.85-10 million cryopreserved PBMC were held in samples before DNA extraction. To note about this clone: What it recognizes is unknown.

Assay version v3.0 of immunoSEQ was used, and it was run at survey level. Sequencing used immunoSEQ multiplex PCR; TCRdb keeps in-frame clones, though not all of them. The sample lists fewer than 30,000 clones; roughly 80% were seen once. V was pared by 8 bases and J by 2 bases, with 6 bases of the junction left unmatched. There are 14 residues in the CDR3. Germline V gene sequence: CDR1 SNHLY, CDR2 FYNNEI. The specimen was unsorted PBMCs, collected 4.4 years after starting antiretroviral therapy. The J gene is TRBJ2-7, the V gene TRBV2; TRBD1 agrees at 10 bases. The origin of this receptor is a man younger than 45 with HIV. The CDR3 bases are TGTGCCAGCTGTTCCGGGACAGGGGCCTACGAGCAGTACTTC. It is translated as CASCSGTGAYEQYF.